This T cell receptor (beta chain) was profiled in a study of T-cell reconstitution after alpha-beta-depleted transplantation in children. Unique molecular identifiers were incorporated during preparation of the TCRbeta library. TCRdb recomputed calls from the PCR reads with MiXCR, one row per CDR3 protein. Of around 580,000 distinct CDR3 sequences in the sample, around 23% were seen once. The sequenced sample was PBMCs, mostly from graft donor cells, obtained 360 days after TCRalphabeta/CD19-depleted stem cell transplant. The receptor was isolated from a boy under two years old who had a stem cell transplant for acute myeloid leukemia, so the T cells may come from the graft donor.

The DNA for the CDR3 is TGCAGTGCTCGAGGACTAGCGGGGTATGCCTACGAGCAGTACTTC. Encoded protein: CSARGLAGYAYEQYF. This rearrangement joins TRBV20-1 to TRBJ2-7; 12 bases match TRBD2. The CDR3 runs to 15 residues. V trimming: 5 bases; J trimming: 2 bases; junction bases outside the gene matches: 7. The germline V gene has CDR1 DFQATT and CDR2 SNEGSKA (reference sequence).